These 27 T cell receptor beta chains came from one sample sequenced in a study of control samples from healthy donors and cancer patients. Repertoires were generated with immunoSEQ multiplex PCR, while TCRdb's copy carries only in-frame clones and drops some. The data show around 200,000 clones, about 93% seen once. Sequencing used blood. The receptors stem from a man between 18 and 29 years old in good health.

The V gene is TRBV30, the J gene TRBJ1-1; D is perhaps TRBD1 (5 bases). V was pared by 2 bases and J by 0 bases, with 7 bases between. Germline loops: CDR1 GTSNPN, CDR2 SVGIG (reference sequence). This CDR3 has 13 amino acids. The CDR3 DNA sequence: TGTGCCTGGAGTTGGGGGATGAACACTGAAGCTTTCTTT. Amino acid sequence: CAWSWGMNTEAFF.

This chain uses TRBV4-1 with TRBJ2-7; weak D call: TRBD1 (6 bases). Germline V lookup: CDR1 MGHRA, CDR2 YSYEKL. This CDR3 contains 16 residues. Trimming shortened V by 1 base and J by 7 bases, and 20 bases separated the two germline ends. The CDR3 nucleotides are TGCGCCAGCAGCCAAGCCGGGACACCGGCAAATAGGGAGCAGTACTTC. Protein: CASSQAGTPANREQYF.

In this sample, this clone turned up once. CDR3: CSVVPRVGQFF. The CDR3 nucleotides read TGCAGCGTTGTGCCCCGGGTCGGGCAGTTCTTC. The chain employs TRBV29-1 and TRBJ2-1; unclear D gene. Germline V lookup: CDR1 SQVTM, CDR2 ANQGSEA. The length of the CDR3 is 11 residues. V was cut by 4 bases and J by 12 bases, with 13 bases left in between.

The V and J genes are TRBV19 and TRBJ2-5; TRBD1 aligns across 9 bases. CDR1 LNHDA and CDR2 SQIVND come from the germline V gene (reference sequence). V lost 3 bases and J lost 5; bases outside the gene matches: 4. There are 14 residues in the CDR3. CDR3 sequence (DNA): TGTGCCAGTAGTATGTGGGACAGGGTTGAGACCCAGTACTTC. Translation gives CASSMWDRVETQYF.

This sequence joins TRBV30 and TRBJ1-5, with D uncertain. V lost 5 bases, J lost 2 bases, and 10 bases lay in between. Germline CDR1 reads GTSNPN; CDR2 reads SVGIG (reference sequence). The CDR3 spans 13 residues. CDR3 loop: CAWVTRGNQPQHF. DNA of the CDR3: TGTGCCTGGGTGACACGGGGCAATCAGCCCCAGCATTTT.

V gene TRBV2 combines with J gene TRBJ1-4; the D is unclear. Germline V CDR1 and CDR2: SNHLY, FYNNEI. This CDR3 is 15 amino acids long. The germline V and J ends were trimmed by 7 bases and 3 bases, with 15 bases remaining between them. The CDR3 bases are TGTGCCAGCAAGGCGTCGAGTCAGGCTAATGAAAAACTGTTTTTT. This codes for CASKASSQANEKLFF.

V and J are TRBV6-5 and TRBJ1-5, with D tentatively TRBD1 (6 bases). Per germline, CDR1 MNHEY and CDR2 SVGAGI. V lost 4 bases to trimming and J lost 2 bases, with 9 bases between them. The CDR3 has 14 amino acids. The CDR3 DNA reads TGTGCCAGCAGTTCCCGACAGGGCAATCAGCCCCAGCATTTT. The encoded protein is CASSSRQGNQPQHF.

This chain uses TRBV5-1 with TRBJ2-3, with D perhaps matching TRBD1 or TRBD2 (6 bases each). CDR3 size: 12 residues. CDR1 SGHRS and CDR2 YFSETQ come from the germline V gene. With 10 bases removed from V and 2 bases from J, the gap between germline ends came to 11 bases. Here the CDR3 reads CASRGATDTQYF. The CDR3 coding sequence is TGCGCCTCGAGGGGGGCCACAGATACGCAGTATTTT.

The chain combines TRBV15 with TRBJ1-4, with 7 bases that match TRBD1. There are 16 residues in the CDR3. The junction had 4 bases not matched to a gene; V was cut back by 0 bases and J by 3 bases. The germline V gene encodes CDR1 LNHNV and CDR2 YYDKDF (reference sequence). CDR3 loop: CATSRDLDRSNEKLFF. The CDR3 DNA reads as TGTGCCACCAGCAGAGATTTGGACAGGTCTAATGAAAAACTGTTTTTT.

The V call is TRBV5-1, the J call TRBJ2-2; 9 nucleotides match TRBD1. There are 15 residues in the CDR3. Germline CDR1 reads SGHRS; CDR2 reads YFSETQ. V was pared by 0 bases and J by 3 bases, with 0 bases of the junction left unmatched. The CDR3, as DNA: TGCGCCAGCAGCTTGGGACAGGGGGACACCGGGGAGCTGTTTTTT. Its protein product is CASSLGQGDTGELFF.

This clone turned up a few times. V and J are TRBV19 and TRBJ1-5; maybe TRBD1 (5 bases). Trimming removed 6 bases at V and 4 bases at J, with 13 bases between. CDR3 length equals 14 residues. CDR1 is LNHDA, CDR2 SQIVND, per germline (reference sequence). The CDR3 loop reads CASSAPGTNQPQHF. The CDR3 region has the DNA TGTGCCAGTAGCGCTCCGGGGACTAATCAGCCCCAGCATTTT. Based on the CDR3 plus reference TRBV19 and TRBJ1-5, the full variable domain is DGGITQSPKYLFRKEGQNVTLSCEQNLNHDAMYWYRQDPGQGLRLIYYSQIVNDFQKGDIAEGYSVSREKKESFPLTVTSAQKNPTAFYLCASSAPGTNQPQHFGDGTRLSIL.

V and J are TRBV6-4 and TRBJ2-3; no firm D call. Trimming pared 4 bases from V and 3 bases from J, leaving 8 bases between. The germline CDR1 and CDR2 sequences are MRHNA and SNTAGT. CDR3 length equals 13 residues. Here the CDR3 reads CASSARKTDTQYF. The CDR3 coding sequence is TGTGCCAGCAGTGCCAGGAAGACAGATACGCAGTATTTT.

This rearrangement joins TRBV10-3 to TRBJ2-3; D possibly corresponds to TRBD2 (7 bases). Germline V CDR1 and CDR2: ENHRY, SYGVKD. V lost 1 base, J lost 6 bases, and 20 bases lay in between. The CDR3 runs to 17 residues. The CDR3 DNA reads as TGTGCCATCAGTGAGTTCTTGGCGGGGGCCACAGGGGATACGCAGTATTTT. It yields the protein CAISEFLAGATGDTQYF.

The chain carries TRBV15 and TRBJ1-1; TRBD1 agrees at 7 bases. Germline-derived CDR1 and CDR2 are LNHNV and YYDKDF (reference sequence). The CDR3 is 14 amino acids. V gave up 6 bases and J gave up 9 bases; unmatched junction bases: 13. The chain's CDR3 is CATRRDRDTRKAFF. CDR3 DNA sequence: TGTGCCACCAGAAGGGACAGAGATACCCGGAAAGCTTTCTTT.

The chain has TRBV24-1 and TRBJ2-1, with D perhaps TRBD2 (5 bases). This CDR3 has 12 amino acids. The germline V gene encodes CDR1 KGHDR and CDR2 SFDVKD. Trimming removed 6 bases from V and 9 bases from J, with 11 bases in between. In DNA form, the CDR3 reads TGTGCCACCAGTAGAGGGCTGGCTGAGCAGTTCTTC. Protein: CATSRGLAEQFF.

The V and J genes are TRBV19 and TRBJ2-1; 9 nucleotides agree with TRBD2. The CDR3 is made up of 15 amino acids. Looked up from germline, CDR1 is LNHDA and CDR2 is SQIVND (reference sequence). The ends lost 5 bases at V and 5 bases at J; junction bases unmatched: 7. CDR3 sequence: CASSQAGGRNNEQFF. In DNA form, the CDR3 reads TGTGCCAGTAGTCAAGCGGGGGGCCGGAACAATGAGCAGTTCTTC. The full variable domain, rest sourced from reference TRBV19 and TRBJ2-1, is DGGITQSPKYLFRKEGQNVTLSCEQNLNHDAMYWYRQDPGQGLRLIYYSQIVNDFQKGDIAEGYSVSREKKESFPLTVTSAQKNPTAFYLCASSQAGGRNNEQFFGPGTRLTVL.

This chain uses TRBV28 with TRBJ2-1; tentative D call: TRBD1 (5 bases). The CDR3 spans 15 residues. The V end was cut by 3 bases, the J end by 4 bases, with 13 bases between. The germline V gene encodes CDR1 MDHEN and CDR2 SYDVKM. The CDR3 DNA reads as TGTGCCAGCAGTTTGGGAACAGGTATATACAATGAGCAGTTCTTC. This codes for CASSLGTGIYNEQFF.

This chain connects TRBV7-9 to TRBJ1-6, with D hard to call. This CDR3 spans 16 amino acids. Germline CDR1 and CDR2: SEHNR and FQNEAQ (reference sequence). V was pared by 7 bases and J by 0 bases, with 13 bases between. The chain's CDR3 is CASTQQSRSYNSPLHF. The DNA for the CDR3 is TGTGCCAGCACCCAACAGTCCCGCTCCTATAATTCACCCCTCCACTTT.

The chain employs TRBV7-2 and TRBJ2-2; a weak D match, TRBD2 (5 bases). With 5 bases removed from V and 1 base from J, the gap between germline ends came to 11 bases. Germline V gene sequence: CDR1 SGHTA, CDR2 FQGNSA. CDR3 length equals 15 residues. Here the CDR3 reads CASSRRQENTGELFF. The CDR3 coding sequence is TGTGCCAGCAGCCGGAGGCAGGAGAACACCGGGGAGCTGTTTTTT.

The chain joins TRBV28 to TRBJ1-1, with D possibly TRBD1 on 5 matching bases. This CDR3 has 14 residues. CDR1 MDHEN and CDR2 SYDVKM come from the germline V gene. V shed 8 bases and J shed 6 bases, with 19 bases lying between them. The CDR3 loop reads CASGSREWGAEAFF. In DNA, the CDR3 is TGTGCCAGCGGGTCCAGGGAGTGGGGAGCTGAAGCTTTCTTT.

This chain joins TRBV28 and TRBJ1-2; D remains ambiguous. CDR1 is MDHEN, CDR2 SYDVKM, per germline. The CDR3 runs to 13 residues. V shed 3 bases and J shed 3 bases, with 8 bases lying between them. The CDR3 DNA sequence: TGTGCCAGCAGTTTTTCAGGCCACTATGGCTACACCTTC. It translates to CASSFSGHYGYTF.

The CDR3 DNA reads TGTGCCAGCAGTCGTGGACAGGGGGTACCCCAGCATTTT. Its protein is CASSRGQGVPQHF. The V and J genes are TRBV2 and TRBJ1-5; TRBD1 matches at 10 bases. The CDR3 length is 13 residues. J gave up 10 bases and V 5 bases, and 5 bases lay outside the gene matches. Germline V gene lookup returns CDR1 SNHLY and CDR2 FYNNEI.

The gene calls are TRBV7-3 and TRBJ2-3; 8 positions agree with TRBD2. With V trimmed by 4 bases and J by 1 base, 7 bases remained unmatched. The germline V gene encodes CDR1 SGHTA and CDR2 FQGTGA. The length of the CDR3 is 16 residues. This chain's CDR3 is CASSSSVSGGTDTQYF. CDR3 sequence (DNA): TGTGCCAGCAGCTCCTCCGTTAGCGGGGGCACAGATACGCAGTATTTT.

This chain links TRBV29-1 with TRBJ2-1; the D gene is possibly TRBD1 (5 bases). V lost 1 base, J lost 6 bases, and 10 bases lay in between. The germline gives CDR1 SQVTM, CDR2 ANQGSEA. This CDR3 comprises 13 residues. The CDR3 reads CSVEGQGINEQFF. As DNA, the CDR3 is TGCAGCGTTGAAGGGCAGGGTATCAATGAGCAGTTCTTC.

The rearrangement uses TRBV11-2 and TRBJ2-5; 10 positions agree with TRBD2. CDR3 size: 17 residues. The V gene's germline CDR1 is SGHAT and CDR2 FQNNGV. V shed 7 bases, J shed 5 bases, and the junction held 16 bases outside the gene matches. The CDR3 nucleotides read TGTGCCAGCACCCGTCTCGAGCGTGGAGCGGGGGGGGAGACCCAGTACTTC. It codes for CASTRLERGAGGETQYF.

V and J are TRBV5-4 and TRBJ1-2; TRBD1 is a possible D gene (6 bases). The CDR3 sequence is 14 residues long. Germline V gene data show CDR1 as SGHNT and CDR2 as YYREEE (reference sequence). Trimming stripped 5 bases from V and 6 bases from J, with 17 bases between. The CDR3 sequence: CASSSASRGDGYTF. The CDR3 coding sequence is TGTGCCAGCAGTTCTGCAAGCAGGGGCGATGGCTACACCTTC.

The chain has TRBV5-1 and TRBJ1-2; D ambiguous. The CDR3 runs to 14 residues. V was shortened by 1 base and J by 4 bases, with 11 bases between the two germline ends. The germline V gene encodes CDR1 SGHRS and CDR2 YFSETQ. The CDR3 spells CASSLSQPLYGYTF. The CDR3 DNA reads TGCGCCAGCAGCTTGAGCCAGCCTCTCTATGGCTACACCTTC.